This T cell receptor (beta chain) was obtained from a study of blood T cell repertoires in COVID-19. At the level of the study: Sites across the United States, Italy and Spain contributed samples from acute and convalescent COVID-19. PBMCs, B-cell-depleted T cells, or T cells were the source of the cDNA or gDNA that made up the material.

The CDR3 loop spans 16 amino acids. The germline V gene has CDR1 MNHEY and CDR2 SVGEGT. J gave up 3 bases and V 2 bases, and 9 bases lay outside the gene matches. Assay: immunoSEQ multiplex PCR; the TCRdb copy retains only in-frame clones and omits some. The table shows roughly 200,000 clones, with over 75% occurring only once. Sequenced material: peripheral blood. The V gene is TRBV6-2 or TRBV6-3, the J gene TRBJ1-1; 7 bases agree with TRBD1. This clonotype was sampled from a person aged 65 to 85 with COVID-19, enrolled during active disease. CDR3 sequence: CASSYGGTEGDTEAFF. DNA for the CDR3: TGTGCCAGCAGTTACGGGGGGACAGAGGGGGACACTGAAGCTTTCTTT.